This T cell receptor (beta chain) was retrieved from a study of T-cell reconstitution after alpha-beta-depleted transplantation in children. The sample holds many counts of this clonotype. The target antigen is unknown. This CDR3 is built from 13 residues. CDR1 is KGHDR and CDR2 is SFDVKD in the germline V gene. With 4 bases clipped from V and 9 bases from J, the junction kept 7 bases outside the gene matches. The library targeted TCRbeta and was prepared with unique molecular identifiers. TCRdb independently ran MiXCR on the PCR reads; one entry per CDR3 protein. This repertoire shows over 120,000 distinct CDR3 sequences, 8.8% found once; its top ten account for about a sixth. Study-wide points: In some patients, recipient T cells and intrathymic progenitors surviving conditioning explained high day-60 diversity.

The sample here was PBMCs, mostly from graft donor cells, taken 180 days after TCRalphabeta/CD19-depleted stem cell transplant. This receptor was taken from a female patient aged 2-9 years who had a stem cell transplant for congenital amegakaryocytic thrombocytopenia, so the T cells may come from the graft donor. The V and J genes are TRBV24-1 and TRBJ1-1, with 7 positions matching TRBD1. Here the CDR3 reads CATSEAGTDKAFF. The CDR3 DNA is TGTGCCACCAGTGAGGCCGGGACAGACAAAGCTTTCTTT.